This TCR beta chain is from a study of blood T cell repertoires in COVID-19. Study in general: The United States, Italy and Spain supplied acute and convalescent COVID-19 samples.

Original analysis: Estimation of nucleated cell counts was performed using reference gene primer amplification. Assay: immunoSEQ multiplex PCR; the TCRdb copy retains only in-frame clones and omits some. The DNA was the basis for D and trimming; V, J and clone size are from that table. The repertoire holds roughly 300,000 clones, with around 87% as singletons. The CDR3 has 16 amino acids. Trimming at V came to 3 bases and at J to 2 bases, leaving 8 bases not matched to a gene. Germline lookup yields CDR1 MDHEN and CDR2 SYDVKM. Sample: peripheral blood. V and J are TRBV28 and TRBJ1-2; 8 bases match TRBD1. This TCR was sampled from a woman in her 50s who had recovered from COVID-19. CDR3 bases: TGTGCCAGCAGTTTCCCCGGGCAGGGGGCCAACTATGGCTACACCTTC. Amino acids: CASSFPGQGANYGYTF.